This entry describes one TCR beta chain. Its antigen remains unidentified. There are 17 residues in the CDR3. Trimming took off 1 base at V and 0 bases at J, with 13 bases between the two ends. Germline V lookup: CDR1 SGHTA, CDR2 FQGNSA. The entry originates in a study of T cell responses to AZD1222 COVID-19 vaccine. Study observations and caveats: Regions left unmutated in variants are reportedly the target of nearly half of spike-specific TCRs. Spike-specific TCR breadth and depth both grew after two AZD1222 doses.

TCRdb's table, derived via immunoSEQ multiplex PCR, lists solely in-frame clones and lacks some. The repertoire holds approximately 110,000 clones, roughly 87% seen once, with around 9.4% in the top ten. This chain connects TRBV7-2 to TRBJ1-5; no firm D call. The receptor's source is an adult in good health. Here the sequenced sample was peripheral blood, taken on day 0 of AZD1222 vaccination. The CDR3: CASSLVGTFHSNQPQHF. In DNA, the CDR3 is TGTGCCAGCAGCTTAGTTGGTACGTTCCATAGCAATCAGCCCCAGCATTTT.